Following are 25 T cell receptor beta chains from one sample sequenced in a study of blood T cells in healthy people across ages (dated by TCRdb to 2014 to 2015). The library was generated by 5' RACE. Reads for this sample came from an Illumina HiSeq 2500. The second PCR ran for about 7 to 11 cycles and used a J-beta primer mix along with a sample-barcoded 5' primer. TCRdb reprocessing: public reads trimmed at Q25 with fastp, clones called with MiXCR, in-frame beta chains kept. Identical CDR3 protein sequences are pooled into one entry, listed with their most common genes and DNA. In this sample the table shows around 800,000 distinct CDR3 sequences, about half of which occur a single time. The ten largest clones add up to 18% of the sample. Sequencing was performed on blood. These receptors all come from a man aged 80 or over in good health.

This chain joins TRBV7-2 and TRBJ2-7; possible D gene TRBD2, 6 bases. CDR1 is SGHTA, CDR2 FQGNSA, per germline. This CDR3 spans 18 amino acids. V lost 5 bases and J lost 4, with 27 bases in between. Written as DNA, the CDR3 is TGTGCCAGCAGCACCGCCGAGGCCTACGTGAGGGGAGGTTACGAGCAGTACTTC. Amino acid sequence: CASSTAEAYVRGGYEQYF.

V gene TRBV25-1 combines with J gene TRBJ2-5; 8 bases match TRBD1. CDR3 length: 15 residues. V gave up 3 bases and J gave up 2 bases; unmatched junction bases: 5. Germline V CDR1 and CDR2: MGHDK, SYGVNS. The CDR3 loop reads CASSDLGTGQETQYF. CDR3 in DNA: TGTGCCAGCAGTGATCTCGGGACAGGACAAGAGACCCAGTACTTC.

This clonotype has at least ten counts. V usage is TRBV27 and J usage is TRBJ2-3, with D possibly TRBD2 on 5 matching bases. V was trimmed by 4 bases and J by 2 bases, leaving 16 bases between them. The CDR3 length is 16 residues. Germline V CDR1 and CDR2: MNHEY, SMNVEV (reference sequence). For the CDR3, the DNA is TGTGCCAGCAGTTCAACCCACAGCGGTTACACAGATACGCAGTATTTT. Translating it yields CASSSTHSGYTDTQYF.

This chain's CDR3 is CASSLGTGTTAGELFF. Here the CDR3 DNA reads TGTGCCAGCAGCTTGGGGACCGGGACAACGGCCGGGGAGCTGTTTTTT. The chain couples TRBV5-5 to TRBJ2-2, with a weak D call TRBD1 (6 bases). V lost 0 bases and J lost 6, with 15 bases in between. CDR3 length: 16 amino acids. Germline V gives CDR1 SGHKS, CDR2 YYEKEE (reference sequence).

Many counts were recorded for this clonotype. This sequence joins TRBV27 and TRBJ2-5, with a weak D call TRBD2 (5 bases). The V end was cut by 5 bases, the J end by 4 bases, with 8 bases between. The CDR3 contains 12 residues. Per the germline V gene, CDR1 is MNHEY and CDR2 is SMNVEV (reference sequence). CDR3 bases: TGTGCCAGCAGTCCGGGGTCAGAGACCCAGTACTTC. Translated, it gives CASSPGSETQYF.

This clonotype was picked up a small number of times. The V and J genes are TRBV11-3 and TRBJ1-1; tentatively, D is TRBD1 (5 bases). V was cut by 1 base and J by 5 bases, with 11 bases left in between. The CDR3 has 14 amino acids. Germline V gene lookup returns CDR1 SGHNT and CDR2 YENEEA. CDR3 region: CASSLVSGSTEAFF. CDR3 in DNA: TGTGCCAGCAGCTTAGTATCAGGGTCTACTGAAGCTTTCTTT.

This clonotype was seen more than once but under ten times. This chain uses TRBV20-1 with TRBJ2-7; D is perhaps TRBD1 or TRBD2 (5 bases each). This CDR3 has 14 residues. Germline lookup yields CDR1 DFQATT and CDR2 SNEGSKA (reference sequence). V was cut by 3 bases and J by 1 base, with 13 bases left in between. CDR3 DNA: TGCAGTGCTAGTGGGGGAGCCCAGTCCTACGAGCAGTACTTC. Translation: CSASGGAQSYEQYF.

This clonotype occurred a few times. This chain's CDR3 is CSARGLAYEQYF. For the CDR3, the DNA is TGCAGTGCTAGAGGACTGGCCTACGAGCAGTACTTC. V and J are TRBV20-1 and TRBJ2-7; unclear D gene. Trimming removed 1 base from V and 2 bases from J, with 6 bases in between. Germline lookup yields CDR1 DFQATT and CDR2 SNEGSKA (reference sequence). The CDR3 has 12 amino acids.

V and J are TRBV11-2 and TRBJ2-5; weak D call: TRBD1 (5 bases). Per germline, CDR1 SGHAT and CDR2 FQNNGV. V lost 8 bases to trimming and J lost 5 bases, with 15 bases between them. This CDR3 region has 13 residues. The CDR3 DNA sequence: TGTGCCAGCGGCTCCGTAGGGGCGGAGACCCAGTACTTC. It yields the protein CASGSVGAETQYF.

The chain couples TRBV4-2 to TRBJ2-1; tentative D call: TRBD2 (5 bases). Germline-derived CDR1 and CDR2 are LGHNA and YNFKEQ. The CDR3 consists of 16 residues. The ends were cut back, 0 bases at V and 4 bases at J, with 13 bases in the middle. Here the CDR3 DNA reads TGTGCCAGCAGCCAAGATCAACTAGGGTCGTACAATGAGCAGTTCTTC. The encoded protein is CASSQDQLGSYNEQFF.

Many counts were recorded for this clonotype. V gene TRBV29-1 combines with J gene TRBJ2-5; weak D call: TRBD1 (6 bases). Germline values: CDR1 SQVTM, CDR2 ANQGSEA. The CDR3 is 12 amino acids. Trimming took 4 bases from V and 2 from J, leaving 8 bases between them. This chain's CDR3 is CSVGQAQETQYF. CDR3 bases: TGCAGCGTTGGACAGGCACAAGAGACCCAGTACTTC.

A remark on this clonotype: Sequence at one end of the junction differs from germline and may be a read error. This chain connects TRBV20-1 to TRBJ1-6; TRBD1 is a possible D gene (6 bases). CDR1 and CDR2 (germline): DFQATT, SNEGSKA (reference sequence). The CDR3 spans 16 residues. The CDR3, as DNA: TGCAGTGCTAGTCTATATGGGGATCACAGGGATTCACCCCCCCACTTT. Translated: CSASLYGDHRDSPPHF.

The genes are TRBV3-1 and TRBJ1-2; TRBD1 matches at 10 bases. Trimming took 4 bases from V and 4 from J; bases not matched to a gene: 9. The germline CDR1 and CDR2 sequences are LGHDT and YNNKEL (reference sequence). The CDR3 is made up of 16 amino acids. The CDR3 sequence: CASSPVTGGSGYGYTF. In DNA form, the CDR3 reads TGTGCCAGCAGCCCAGTGACAGGGGGCAGCGGCTATGGCTACACCTTC. The whole variable domain, remainder taken from reference TRBV3-1 and TRBJ1-2, is DTAVSQTPKYLVTQMGNDKSIKCEQNLGHDTMYWYKQDSKKFLKIMFSYNNKELIINETVPNRFSPKSPDKAHLNLHINSLELGDSAVYFCASSPVTGGSGYGYTFGSGTRLTVV.

The genes are TRBV25-1 and TRBJ1-4; D not resolved. Germline loops: CDR1 MGHDK, CDR2 SYGVNS. Trimming left V 1 base short and J 8 bases short, with 8 bases between. CDR3 length equals 13 residues. The CDR3 loop reads CASSEWAGEKLFF. CDR3 nucleotide sequence: TGTGCCAGCAGTGAATGGGCCGGAGAAAAACTGTTTTTT.

The rearrangement uses TRBV5-1 and TRBJ2-4; TRBD1 might be the D (6 bases). The end of the DNA aligns better with TRBJ2-7, so the J call may be wrong. Germline V gene sequence: CDR1 SGHRS, CDR2 YFSETQ. CDR3 length: 12 residues. The CDR3 DNA reads TGCGCCAGCAGCATAAGGGGGATCGAGCAGTACTTC. Amino acids: CASSIRGIEQYF.

This clonotype showed up just a few times. V usage is TRBV11-2 and J usage is TRBJ2-1; 9 bases map to TRBD1. Germline assignment: CDR1 SGHAT and CDR2 FQNNGV. V was pared by 5 bases and J by 9 bases, with 14 bases of the junction left unmatched. This CDR3 region has 16 residues. CDR3 sequence (DNA): TGTGCCAGCAGCCGGACCCCGGGACAGGGTTTTGGTGAGCAGTTCTTC. Translated, it gives CASSRTPGQGFGEQFF.

This clonotype was recorded once. The CDR3 loop is CASSRMGLAGDTDTQYF. CDR3 bases: TGTGCCAGCAGTCGAATGGGACTAGCGGGAGACACAGATACGCAGTATTTT. The gene calls are TRBV6-1 and TRBJ2-3, with 14 bases matching TRBD2. V gave up 5 bases and J gave up 2 bases; unmatched junction bases: 6. The CDR3 has 17 residues. The germline V gene has CDR1 MNHNS and CDR2 SASEGT.

This clonotype was found a few times. The chain has TRBV27 and TRBJ2-1; D ambiguous. Trimming removed 3 bases from V and 0 bases from J, with 9 bases in between. The CDR3 contains 15 residues. The germline CDR1 and CDR2 sequences are MNHEY and SMNVEV (reference sequence). Here the CDR3 reads CASSFSGLSYNEQFF. The CDR3 bases are TGTGCCAGCAGTTTCTCTGGGCTCTCCTACAATGAGCAGTTCTTC.

The sample holds many counts of this clonotype. V usage is TRBV20-1 and J usage is TRBJ2-3; D perhaps matches TRBD1 (6 bases). V was cut by 6 bases and J by 6 bases, with 19 bases left in between. Germline CDR1 DFQATT, CDR2 SNEGSKA (reference sequence). The CDR3 is 14 amino acids. In DNA, the CDR3 is TGCAGTGCCCTACCTGGCAGGGGTCGGGATACGCAGTATTTT. Amino acids: CSALPGRGRDTQYF.

The chain recombines TRBV7-8 with TRBJ2-5; TRBD1 is a possible D gene (6 bases). Germline V gives CDR1 SGHVS, CDR2 FQNEAQ. The CDR3 runs to 15 residues. V was clipped by 5 bases and J by 0 bases, with 13 bases between them. The CDR3 is CASSLPRGNQETQYF. CDR3 nucleotides: TGTGCCAGCAGCCTCCCTAGGGGGAACCAAGAGACCCAGTACTTC.

This clonotype showed up just once. A read error may account for a junction end that differs from germline. The V gene is TRBV5-1, the J gene TRBJ2-3; 9 nucleotides align to TRBD2. There are 16 residues in the CDR3. Germline CDR1 SGHRS, CDR2 YFSETQ. The CDR3 is CASSVSGRTATDTRYF. DNA for the CDR3: TGCGCCAGCAGCGTTAGCGGGAGAACCGCAACAGATACGCGGTATTTT. Drawing the rest from reference TRBV5-1 and TRBJ2-3, the complete variable domain is KAGVTQTPRYLIKTRGQQVTLSCSPISGHRSVSWYQQTPGQGLQFLFEYFSETQRNKGNFPGRFSGRQFSNSRSEMNVSTLELGDSALYLCASSVSGRTATDTRYFGPGTRLTVL.

A few counts support this clonotype. The chain uses TRBV6-4 and TRBJ2-1; 13 bases match TRBD2. After removal of 6 bases from V and 5 bases from J, the junction contained 1 base not matched to a gene. The germline V gene encodes CDR1 MRHNA and CDR2 SNTAGT. The CDR3 runs to 14 residues. The CDR3 is CASRGLAGDNEQFF. The CDR3 DNA is TGTGCCAGCAGAGGACTAGCGGGGGACAATGAGCAGTTCTTC.

Written as DNA, the CDR3 is TGTGCCAGCAGCCAAGAGGGGGGGACTAGCGGGGAGTGGTACGAGCAGTACTTC. Translation gives CASSQEGGTSGEWYEQYF. The chain recombines TRBV4-2 with TRBJ2-4, with 13 bases identical to TRBD2. The J call could be wrong; TRBJ2-7 is a better fit for the DNA end. Per germline, CDR1 LGHNA and CDR2 YNFKEQ. The CDR3 covers 18 residues.

J is TRBJ2-3 and V is TRBV28, with 9 nucleotides matching TRBD1. The ends lost 5 bases at V and 7 bases at J; junction bases unmatched: 10. Germline lookup yields CDR1 MDHEN and CDR2 SYDVKM. The CDR3 covers 15 residues. DNA for the CDR3: TGTGCCAGCAGTCTCCCCGGGACAGGGTCGAATACGCAGTATTTT. It codes for CASSLPGTGSNTQYF. The complete variable domain, with remaining parts taken from reference TRBV28 and TRBJ2-3, reads DVKVTQSSRYLVKRTGEKVFLECVQDMDHENMFWYRQDPGLGLRLIYFSYDVKMKEKGDIPEGYSVSREKKERFSLILESASTNQTSMYLCASSLPGTGSNTQYFGPGTRLTVL.

This clonotype occurred once. The chain carries TRBV5-1 and TRBJ2-1, with 12 nucleotides matching TRBD2. There are 16 residues in the CDR3. Germline lookup yields CDR1 SGHRS and CDR2 YFSETQ. Trimming took 2 bases from V and 4 from J; bases not matched to a gene: 4. CDR3 coding DNA: TGCGCCAGCAGCTTTTCACTAGCGGGAGGATACAATGAGCAGTTCTTC. Its protein is CASSFSLAGGYNEQFF.